This T cell receptor (beta chain) appears in the sequencing data of a study of blood T cell repertoires in COVID-19. Study background: Material from acute and convalescent COVID-19 was sourced from the United States, Italy and Spain. From T cells, B-cell-depleted T cells, or PBMCs came the material, which was cDNA or gDNA.

Original data processing: Reference gene primers were amplified, and this amplification served to estimate nucleated cell counts. Repertoires were generated with immunoSEQ multiplex PCR, while TCRdb's copy carries only in-frame clones and drops some. V and J calls plus clone size are reproduced from that table; the DNA served to infer D and trimming. The sample records some 260,000 clones, 70% to 85% being singletons. Germline trimming cut 5 bases from V and 4 bases from J; bases unmatched to any gene: 5. The CDR3 covers 15 residues. The germline gives CDR1 MDHEN, CDR2 SYDVKM. The source is a man older than 75 with acute or convalescent COVID-19. The sequenced sample consisted of peripheral blood. V and J are TRBV28 and TRBJ1-4, with 9 positions matching TRBD1. In DNA form, the CDR3 reads TGTGCCAGCAGTGCCCCGGGACAGGGTAATGAAAAACTGTTTTTT. It yields the protein CASSAPGQGNEKLFF.